A selection of T cell receptor beta chains follows, all from one sample in a study of T-cell memory formation after mild COVID-19. TCRdb fed the 5' RACE reads into MiXCR, producing one record per CDR3 protein. The sample shows some 340,000 distinct CDR3 sequences, 10% to 15% of them seen only once. Material for sequencing was PBMCs or a T cell subset sorted from them (not recorded which). The receptors stem from a man younger than 30 who had mild COVID-19 (a few samples of this study predate the infection). Cell type and time point are not known. Both conserved end residues are part of each CDR3. The D gene is left open where the match is weak. Only part of the rows carry a size: once, few, many, or a class if the clone is expanded.

abundance	v_gene	d_gene	j_gene	CDR3aa	CDR3nt
few	TRBV7-9	.	TRBJ2-6	CASSHNSGANVLTF	TGTGCCAGCAGCCACAACTCTGGGGCCAACGTCCTGACTTTC
.	TRBV30	.	TRBJ2-5	CAWNLGQETQYF	TGTGCCTGGAATTTGGGCCAAGAGACCCAGTACTTC
few	TRBV12-3/TRBV12-4	.	TRBJ1-5	CASTEGIYSNQPQHF	TGTGCCAGCACTGAGGGGATTTATAGCAATCAGCCCCAGCATTTT
.	TRBV2	TRBD2	TRBJ2-3	CASSVGTTGTQYF	TGTGCCAGCAGTGTCGGGACTACGGGTACGCAGTATTTT
few	TRBV7-6	TRBD1	TRBJ1-2	CASSYPGQGPYTF	TGTGCCAGCAGTTATCCGGGACAGGGACCGTACACCTTC
few	TRBV5-6	.	TRBJ2-2	CASSRGWTGELFF	TGTGCCAGCAGCCGGGGGTGGACCGGGGAGCTGTTTTTT
few	TRBV10-1	TRBD1	TRBJ2-3	CASSDVGDRDPDTQYF	TGCGCCAGCAGTGACGTGGGGGACAGGGATCCCGATACGCAGTATTTT
.	TRBV24-1	TRBD1	TRBJ1-5	CATSERGTGGAQPQHF	TGTGCCACCAGTGAGCGGGGGACAGGGGGTGCACAGCCCCAGCATTTT
few	TRBV7-2	TRBD1	TRBJ1-5	CASSLTGAFSNQPQHF	TGTGCCAGCAGCTTAACAGGGGCGTTCAGCAATCAGCCCCAGCATTTT
few	TRBV4-1	TRBD1	TRBJ2-1	CASSQDDREPYNEQFF	TGCGCCAGCAGCCAAGATGACAGGGAACCTTACAATGAGCAGTTCTTC
.	TRBV10-2	.	TRBJ1-1	CASSWTNTEAFF	TGCGCCAGCAGCTGGACGAACACTGAAGCTTTCTTT
.	TRBV29-1	.	TRBJ1-1	CSTGVEAFF	TGCAGCACCGGGGTTGAAGCTTTCTTT
few	TRBV5-5	.	TRBJ2-4	CASSPFVKNIQYF	TGTGCCAGCAGCCCTTTCGTCAAAAACATTCAGTACTTC
few	TRBV7-9	TRBD1	TRBJ2-1	CASSFTGGGNEQFF	TGTGCCAGCAGCTTTACAGGGGGAGGAAATGAGCAGTTCTTC
.	TRBV9	.	TRBJ2-1	CASSGGAGHPKFF	TGTGCCAGCAGCGGGGGGGCCGGCCATCCCAAATTCTTC
.	TRBV19	.	TRBJ1-5	CASGTGVWGNQPQHF	TGTGCCAGCGGGACGGGTGTTTGGGGCAATCAGCCCCAGCATTTT
.	TRBV5-6	TRBD2	TRBJ2-3	CASIYLGLAGGTDTQYF	TGTGCCAGCATCTACCTAGGACTAGCGGGGGGGACAGATACGCAGTATTTT
.	TRBV2	TRBD1	TRBJ1-4	CASSGVGTGNLATNEKLFF	TGTGCCAGCAGTGGGGTGGGGACAGGGAACCTAGCAACTAATGAAAAACTGTTTTTT
few	TRBV7-9	.	TRBJ1-1	CASRSGTILIRSTEAFF	TGTGCCAGCAGATCCGGGACAATTCTTATAAGGAGCACTGAAGCTTTCTTT
few	TRBV4-2	.	TRBJ1-4	CASSQLQRGNEKLFF	TGTGCCAGCAGCCAACTACAGCGGGGTAATGAAAAACTGTTTTTT
many	TRBV7-9	TRBD1	TRBJ2-5	CASSFRDRGREETQYF	TGTGCCAGCAGCTTCCGGGACAGGGGGCGCGAGGAGACCCAGTACTTC
few	TRBV20-1	.	TRBJ1-1	CSALPIYPGRHNTEAFF	TGCAGTGCTTTGCCGATCTACCCGGGACGGCATAACACTGAAGCTTTCTTT
few	TRBV6-5	TRBD2	TRBJ2-1	CASSVRGGNEQFF	TGTGCCAGCAGTGTCCGGGGGGGGAATGAGCAGTTCTTC
.	TRBV7-2	.	TRBJ2-2	CASSFRTAGSGELFF	TGTGCCAGCAGCTTCCGGACCGCGGGTTCCGGGGAGCTGTTTTTT
few	TRBV20-1	.	TRBJ2-3	CSARDRVVSTDTQYF	TGCAGTGCTAGAGATCGGGTGGTTAGCACAGATACGCAGTATTTT
.	TRBV9	.	TRBJ1-2	CASSVEGANYGYTF	TGTGCCAGCAGCGTAGAAGGGGCTAACTATGGCTACACCTTC
many	TRBV6-2/TRBV6-3	.	TRBJ2-1	CASSYSLEAGYYNEQFF	TGTGCCAGCAGTTACTCACTCGAGGCGGGGTATTACAATGAGCAGTTCTTC
few	TRBV5-1	.	TRBJ2-2	CASSHSGELFF	TGCGCCAGCAGCCACTCCGGGGAGCTGTTTTTT